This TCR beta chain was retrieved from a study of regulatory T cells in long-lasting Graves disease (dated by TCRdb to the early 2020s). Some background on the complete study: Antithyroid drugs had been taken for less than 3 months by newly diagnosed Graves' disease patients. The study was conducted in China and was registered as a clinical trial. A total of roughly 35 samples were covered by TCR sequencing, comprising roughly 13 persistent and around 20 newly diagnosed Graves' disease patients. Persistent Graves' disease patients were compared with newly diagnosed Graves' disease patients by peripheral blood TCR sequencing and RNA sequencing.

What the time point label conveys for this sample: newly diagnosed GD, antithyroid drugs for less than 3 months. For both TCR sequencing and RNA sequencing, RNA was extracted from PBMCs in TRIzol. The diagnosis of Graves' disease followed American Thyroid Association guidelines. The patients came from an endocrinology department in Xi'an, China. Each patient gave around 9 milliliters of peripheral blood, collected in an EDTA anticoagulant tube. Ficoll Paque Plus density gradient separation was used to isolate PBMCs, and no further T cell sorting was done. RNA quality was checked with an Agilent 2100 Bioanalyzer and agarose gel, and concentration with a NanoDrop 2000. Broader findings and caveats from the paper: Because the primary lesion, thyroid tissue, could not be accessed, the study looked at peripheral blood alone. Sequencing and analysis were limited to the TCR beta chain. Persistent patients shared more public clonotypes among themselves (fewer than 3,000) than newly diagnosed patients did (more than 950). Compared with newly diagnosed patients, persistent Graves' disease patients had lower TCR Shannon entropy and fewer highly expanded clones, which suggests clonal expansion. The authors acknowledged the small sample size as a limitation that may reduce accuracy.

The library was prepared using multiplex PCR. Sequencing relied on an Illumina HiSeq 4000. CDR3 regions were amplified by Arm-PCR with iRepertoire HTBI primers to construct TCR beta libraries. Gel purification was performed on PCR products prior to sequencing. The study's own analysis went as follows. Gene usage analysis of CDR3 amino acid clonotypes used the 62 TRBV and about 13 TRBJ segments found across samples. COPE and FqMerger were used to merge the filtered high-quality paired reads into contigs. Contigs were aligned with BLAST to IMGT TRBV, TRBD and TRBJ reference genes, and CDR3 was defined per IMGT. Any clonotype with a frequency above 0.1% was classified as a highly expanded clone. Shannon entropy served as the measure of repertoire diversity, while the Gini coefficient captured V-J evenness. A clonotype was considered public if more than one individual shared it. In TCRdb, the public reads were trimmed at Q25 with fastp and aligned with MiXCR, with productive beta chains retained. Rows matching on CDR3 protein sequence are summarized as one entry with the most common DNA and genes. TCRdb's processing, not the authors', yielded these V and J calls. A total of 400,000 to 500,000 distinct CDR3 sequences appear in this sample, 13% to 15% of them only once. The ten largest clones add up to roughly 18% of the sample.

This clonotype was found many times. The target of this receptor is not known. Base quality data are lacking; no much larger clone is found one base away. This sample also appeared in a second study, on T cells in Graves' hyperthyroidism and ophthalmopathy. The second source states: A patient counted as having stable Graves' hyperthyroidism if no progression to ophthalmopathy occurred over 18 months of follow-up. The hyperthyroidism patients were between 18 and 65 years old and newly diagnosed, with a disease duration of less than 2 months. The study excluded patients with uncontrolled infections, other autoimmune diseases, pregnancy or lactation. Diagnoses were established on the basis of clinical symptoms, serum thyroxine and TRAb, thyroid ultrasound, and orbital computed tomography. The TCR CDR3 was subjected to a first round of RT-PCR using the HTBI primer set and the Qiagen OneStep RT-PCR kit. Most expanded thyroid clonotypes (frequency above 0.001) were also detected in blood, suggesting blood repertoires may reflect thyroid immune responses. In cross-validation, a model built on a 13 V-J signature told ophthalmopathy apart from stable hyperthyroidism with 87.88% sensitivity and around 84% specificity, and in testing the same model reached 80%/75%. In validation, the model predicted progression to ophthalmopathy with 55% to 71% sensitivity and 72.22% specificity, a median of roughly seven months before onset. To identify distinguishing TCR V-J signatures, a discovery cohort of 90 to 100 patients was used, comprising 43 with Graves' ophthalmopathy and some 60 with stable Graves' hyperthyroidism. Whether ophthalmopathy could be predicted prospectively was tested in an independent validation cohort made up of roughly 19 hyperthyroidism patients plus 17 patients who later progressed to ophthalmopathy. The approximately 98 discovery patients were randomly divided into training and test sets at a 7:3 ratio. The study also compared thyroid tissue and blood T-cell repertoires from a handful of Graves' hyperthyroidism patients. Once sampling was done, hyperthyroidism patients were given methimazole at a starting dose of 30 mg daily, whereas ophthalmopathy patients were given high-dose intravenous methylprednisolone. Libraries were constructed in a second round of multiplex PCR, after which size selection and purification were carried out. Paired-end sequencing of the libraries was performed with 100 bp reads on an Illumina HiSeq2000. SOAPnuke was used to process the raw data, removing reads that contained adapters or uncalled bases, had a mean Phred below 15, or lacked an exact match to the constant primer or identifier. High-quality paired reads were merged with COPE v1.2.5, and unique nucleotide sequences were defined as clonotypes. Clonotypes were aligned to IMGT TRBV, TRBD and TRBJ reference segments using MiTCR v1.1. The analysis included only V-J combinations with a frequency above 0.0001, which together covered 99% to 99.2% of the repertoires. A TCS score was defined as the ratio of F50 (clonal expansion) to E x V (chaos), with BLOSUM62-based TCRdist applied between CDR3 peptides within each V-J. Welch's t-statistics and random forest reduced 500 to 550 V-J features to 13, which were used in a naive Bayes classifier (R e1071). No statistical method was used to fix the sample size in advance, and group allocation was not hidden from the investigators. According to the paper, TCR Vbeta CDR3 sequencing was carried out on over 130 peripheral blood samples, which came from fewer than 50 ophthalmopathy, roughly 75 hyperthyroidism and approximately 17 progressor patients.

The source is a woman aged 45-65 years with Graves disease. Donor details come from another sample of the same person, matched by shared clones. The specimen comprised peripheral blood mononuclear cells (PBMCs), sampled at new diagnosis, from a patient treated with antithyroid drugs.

The CDR3 loop reads CASSLSVAGSYNEQFF. The nucleotides are TGTGCCAGCAGTTTATCGGTAGCGGGATCTTATAATGAGCAGTTCTTC. The chain is encoded by TRBV12-3 or TRBV12-4 joined to TRBJ2-1, with 8 junctional bases fitting TRBD2. The CDR3, cysteine through phenylalanine, is 16 amino acids long. Left in the record is the CDR3 DNA by itself, 48 bases read in frame from the first base. Germline trimming: 2 bases from V, 7 bases from J; junction bases outside gene matches: 10.